This T cell receptor beta chain was retrieved from a study of Graves' ophthalmopathy and Graves' hyperthyroidism. This clonotype was found many times. The antigen remains unidentified. RNA transcripts were the source from which TCR beta CDR3 regions were amplified. The first round was an RT-PCR with HTBI primers, and the second round was a multiplex PCR. TCRdb itself ran the multiplex PCR reads through MiXCR, one entry per CDR3 protein. This sample has fewer than 400,000 distinct CDR3 sequences, with roughly 18% found just once. Regarding the study as a whole: Blood was where most expanded thyroid clonotypes above 0.001 frequency also turned up. Built on 13 signatures, a model told ophthalmopathy apart from stable hyperthyroidism with around 90% sensitivity and 75% to 82% specificity.

Germline lookup yields CDR1 SGHTA and CDR2 FQGNSA. Trimming stripped 2 bases from V and 2 bases from J, with 10 bases between. The CDR3 covers 14 residues. Other autoimmune diseases, uncontrolled infections, pregnancy or lactation ruled patients out of participation. The source is a woman younger than 35 with Graves' ophthalmopathy. Sequenced material: peripheral blood. V usage is TRBV7-2 and J usage is TRBJ2-7; TRBD1 is a possible D gene (6 bases). For the CDR3, the DNA is TGTGCCAGCAGCTTATCCAGGGGAACCTACGAGCAGTACTTC. Translated, it gives CASSLSRGTYEQYF.